The 8 T cell receptor beta chains presented below share a single source sample, sequenced in a study of blood T cell repertoires in COVID-19. Generated by immunoSEQ multiplex PCR, the TCRdb table keeps only in-frame clones and is missing some. The sample gives around 300,000 clones, 70% to 90% of which show up once; approximately 14% is in the top ten. Sequenced sample: peripheral blood. Source of these receptors: a woman in her seventies with COVID-19, enrolled during active disease.

As for this clone: Its ends do not fully match the called genes, so a read error is possible. This sequence joins TRBV7-2 and TRBJ2-1; 8 positions match TRBD2. Germline lookup yields CDR1 SGHTA and CDR2 FQGNSA. This CDR3 spans 19 amino acids. Here the CDR3 DNA reads TGTGCCAGCACCTTAGTGGCGGGGGGCCTTTCTTACTCCTACAATGAGCAGTTCTTC. This translates into CASTLVAGGLSYSYNEQFF.

The V gene is TRBV7-9, the J gene TRBJ2-3, with 11 bases identical to TRBD2. J lost 5 bases, V lost 2 bases, and 3 bases had no gene match. Germline V gives CDR1 SEHNR, CDR2 FQNEAQ (reference sequence). This CDR3 comprises 15 residues. For the CDR3, the DNA is TGTGCCAGCAGCTTAACTACTAGCGGGGGAGATACGCAGTATTTT. Translated: CASSLTTSGGDTQYF.

The chain couples TRBV7-9 to TRBJ2-3; 13 nucleotides match TRBD2. The CDR3 has 17 amino acids. V shed 1 base, J shed 5 bases, and the junction held 6 bases outside the gene matches. CDR1 is SEHNR, CDR2 FQNEAQ, per germline (reference sequence). CDR3 region: CASSLELAGGHGDTQYF. The CDR3 coding sequence is TGTGCCAGCAGCTTAGAACTAGCGGGGGGGCATGGAGATACGCAGTATTTT. Complete variable domain (other parts from reference TRBV7-9 and TRBJ2-3): DTGVSQNPRHKITKRGQNVTFRCDPISEHNRLYWYRQTLGQGPEFLTYFQNEAQLEKSRLLSDRFSAERPKGSFSTLEIQRTEQGDSAMYLCASSLELAGGHGDTQYFGPGTRLTVL.

The V call is TRBV13, the J call TRBJ1-1; 7 nucleotides line up with TRBD1. With V trimmed by 6 bases and J by 3 bases, 10 bases remained unmatched. The CDR3 runs to 15 residues. Germline CDR1 PRHDT, CDR2 FYEKMQ (reference sequence). CDR3 DNA sequence: TGTGCCAGCAGATTTCGACAGGGTGGTTACACTGAAGCTTTCTTT. Encoded protein: CASRFRQGGYTEAFF.

This clone was observed a single time. The chain is built from TRBV6-6 and TRBJ2-3; TRBD2 matches 9 bases. The junction had 3 bases not matched to a gene; V was cut back by 0 bases and J by 2 bases. There are 16 residues in the CDR3. CDR1 MNHNY and CDR2 SVGAGI come from the germline V gene (reference sequence). CDR3: CASSYSSGGITDTQYF. The CDR3 bases are TGTGCCAGCAGTTACTCGAGCGGGGGGATCACAGATACGCAGTATTTT.

This clone was detected only a few times. The sample carries other DNA sequences with the same CDR3. V is TRBV2 and J is TRBJ1-2, with 10 positions matching TRBD1. Germline CDR1 and CDR2: SNHLY and FYNNEI. V lost 2 bases, J lost 7 bases, and 7 bases stayed unmatched. CDR3 length: 15 residues. The CDR3 bases are TGTGCCAGCAGTGAAAGGGGACAGGGGTGGGGTGGCTACACCTTC. Amino acid sequence: CASSERGQGWGGYTF.

The rearrangement joins TRBV6-5 to TRBJ2-7, with D possibly matching TRBD1 (5 bases). V was cut by 8 bases and J by 3 bases, with 20 bases left in between. The CDR3 runs to 15 residues. Germline-derived CDR1 and CDR2 are MNHEY and SVGAGI. The chain's CDR3 is CASGIRGPHFYEQYF. The DNA of the CDR3 is TGTGCCAGCGGTATAAGGGGTCCCCATTTCTACGAGCAGTACTTC.

This chain links TRBV7-2 with TRBJ1-2; D gene uncertain. There are 14 residues in the CDR3. V lost 1 base to trimming and J lost 7 bases, with 13 bases between them. Looked up from germline, CDR1 is SGHTA and CDR2 is FQGNSA. The CDR3 is CASSLDPRSGGYTF. The CDR3 DNA sequence: TGTGCCAGCAGCTTAGACCCGAGGTCGGGTGGCTACACCTTC.